This record covers a single TCR beta chain. Its antigen is still unknown. There are no base qualities to consult, and no much larger clone falls within one base. TCRbeta CDR3 regions were amplified from genomic DNA using the immunoSEQ Assay, a bias-controlled multiplex PCR. The source study handled its data this way. The number of nucleated cells in each sample was estimated from the amplification of reference gene primers within the assay. To quantify the absolute abundance of each unique TCRbeta CDR3 rearrangement, sequence reads were collapsed and filtered. Productive Simpson clonality was computed per sample as the square root of Simpson's diversity index over productive rearrangements. TCRdb holds this immuneACCESS table with in-frame rearrangements only. Some clones are missing; in checked studies, unresolved V genes explain under half, and the rest has no known cause. From that table come the V and J calls and clone size; the DNA was used to work out D and trimming. The sample profile shows about 130,000 clones; about 80% of them were found once. Around 9.8% of the sample is in the top ten clones.

This entry belongs to a study of blood T cell repertoires in COVID-19 (dated by TCRdb to about 2020). With respect to the entire study: The collaborator samples originated in the United States, Italy and Spain and spanned the acute and convalescent phases of COVID-19. The prospective study material was composed of cDNA or gDNA derived from T cells, B-cell-depleted T cells, or PBMCs. Subjects who had been exposed to COVID-19, were actively infected with it, or had recovered from it provided the deeply sampled blood TCRbeta repertoires that made up the dataset. The repertoires were released in a freely available public database meant as a resource for research on the immune response to SARS-CoV-2. The samples were drawn from two sources: the first 160 participants of the ongoing ImmuneRACE study, and over 1,000 subjects contributed by 6 global collaborators. Nearly every sample came with metadata listing a de-identified subject ID, COVID-19 status, age in years and sex. Where available, HLA class I and class II types were obtained from metadata supplied by the sample provider rather than from assay-based typing. Broad study findings and their caveats: Clinical and demographic metadata were provided uncurated, with the amount varying by source and participant.

Whole blood was collected in K2EDTA tubes by collaborating institutions according to the institutions' own protocols. Collaborator samples were shipped for TCRbeta analysis as frozen whole blood, isolated PBMCs, or DNA extracted from either sample type. Looking up the germline V gene (reference sequence) yields CDR1 SGHKS and CDR2 YYEKEE. Trimming costs V 1 base and J 4 bases, and their ends lie 8 bases apart. From its cysteine to its phenylalanine, the CDR3 spans 13 amino acids. Here the CDR3 DNA is all that survives: 39 bases in frame from base 1. Sequenced material: peripheral blood. This receptor was taken from a man aged 35-49 years with active or convalescent COVID-19. The rearrangement joined TRBV5-5 to TRBJ1-1; the D gene lacks a confident call. CDR3 protein: CASSLFSGTEAFF. The base sequence is TGTGCCAGCAGCTTGTTCTCGGGCACTGAAGCTTTCTTT.